This T cell receptor beta chain was observed in a study of blood T cell repertoires in COVID-19. Study summary: Acute and convalescent COVID-19 samples came from the United States, Italy and Spain. Nucleic acid was either cDNA or gDNA, and it came from T cells, B-cell-depleted T cells, or PBMCs.

In the authors' workflow: Counts of nucleated cells, estimated from reference gene primer amplification, were obtained. The repertoire was sequenced with immunoSEQ multiplex PCR; TCRdb's copy has only in-frame clones and lacks some. The V and J calls and clone size are taken from that table; D and trimming were inferred from the DNA. The sample contains 250,000 to 350,000 clones, roughly 84% of which appear only once. Seattle participants joined during active infection and were tracked over time. The germline V gene encodes CDR1 MNHNY and CDR2 SVGAGI (reference sequence). This CDR3 is 15 amino acids long. V was pared by 4 bases and J by 4 bases, with 17 bases between.

This clonotype originated in a human donor with COVID-19, enrolled during active disease. The donor label of this sample is uncertain. The chain combines TRBV6-6 with TRBJ2-7; a weak D match, TRBD2 (6 bases). Sequencing input: peripheral blood. In DNA, the CDR3 is TGTGCCAGCAGTTCCCGCGGGAAAGTCGGGTACGAGCAGTACTTC. Its translation is CASSSRGKVGYEQYF.